The following is a T cell receptor (beta chain) sequence with its context. The germline gene is not matched at one end of the junction; a read error may be the cause. This sample is drawn from a study of T cell responses to AZD1222 COVID-19 vaccine. At the level of the study: Second-dose schedules of about 4 or about 12 weeks were combined.

Repertoires were generated with immunoSEQ multiplex PCR, while TCRdb's copy carries only in-frame clones and drops some. The table includes fewer than 200,000 clones, around 90% detected once. Germline CDR1 is GTSNPN and CDR2 is SVGIG (reference sequence). The CDR3 totals 12 residues. This chain links TRBV30 with TRBJ2-2, with D tentatively TRBD1 or TRBD2 (7 bases each). The input for sequencing was peripheral blood, taken on day 0 of AZD1222 vaccination. The receptor comes from an adult in good health. CDR3 region: CAWRVQGRVFVF. CDR3 bases: TGTGCCTGGAGGGTACAGGGGAGGGTTTTCGTTTTT.